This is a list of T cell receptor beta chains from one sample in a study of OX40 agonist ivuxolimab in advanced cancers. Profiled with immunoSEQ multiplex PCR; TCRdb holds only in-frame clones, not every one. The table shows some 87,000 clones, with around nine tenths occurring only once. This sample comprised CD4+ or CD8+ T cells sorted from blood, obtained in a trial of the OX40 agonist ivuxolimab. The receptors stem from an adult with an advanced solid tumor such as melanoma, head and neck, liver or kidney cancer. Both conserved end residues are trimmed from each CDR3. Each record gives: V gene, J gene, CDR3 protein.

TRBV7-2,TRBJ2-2,ASSLVYFTGELF
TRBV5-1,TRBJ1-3,ASSLGMTSSGNTIY
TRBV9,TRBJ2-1,ASSPMGGWDEQF
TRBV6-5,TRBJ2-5,ASIGGETQY
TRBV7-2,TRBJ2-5,ASSFPSGERETQY
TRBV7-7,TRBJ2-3,ASSATAYTDTQY
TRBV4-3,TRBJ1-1,ASSQKKVRPGNTEAF
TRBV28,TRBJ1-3,ASSRDSFPGNTIY
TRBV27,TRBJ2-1,ASSSSGQGDYNEQF
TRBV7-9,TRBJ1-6,ASSETDESPLH
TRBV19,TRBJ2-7,ASSRDSSYEQY
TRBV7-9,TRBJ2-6,ASSFHSSGANVLT
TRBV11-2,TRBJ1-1,ASSFGYDTEAF
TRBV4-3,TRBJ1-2,ASSQDGRGSGGYT
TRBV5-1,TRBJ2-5,ASRGTPAQETQY
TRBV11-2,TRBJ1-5,ASSPGQPNQPQH
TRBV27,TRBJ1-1,ASSLGAGQGAAF